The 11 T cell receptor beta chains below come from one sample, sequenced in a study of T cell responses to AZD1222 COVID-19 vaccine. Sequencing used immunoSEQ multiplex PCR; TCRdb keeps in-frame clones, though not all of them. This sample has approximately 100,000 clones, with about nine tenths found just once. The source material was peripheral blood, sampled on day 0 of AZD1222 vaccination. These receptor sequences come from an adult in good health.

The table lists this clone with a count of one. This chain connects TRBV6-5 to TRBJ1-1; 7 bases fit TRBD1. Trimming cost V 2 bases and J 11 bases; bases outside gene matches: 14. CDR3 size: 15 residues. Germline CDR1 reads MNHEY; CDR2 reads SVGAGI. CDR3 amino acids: CASSYREGARGEAFF. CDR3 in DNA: TGTGCCAGCAGTTACCGTGAGGGGGCGAGAGGAGAGGCTTTCTTT.

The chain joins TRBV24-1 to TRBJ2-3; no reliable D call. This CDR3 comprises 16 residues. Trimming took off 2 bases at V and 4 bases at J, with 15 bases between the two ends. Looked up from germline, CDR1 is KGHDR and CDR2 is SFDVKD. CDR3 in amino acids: CATSDSRPASPDTQYF. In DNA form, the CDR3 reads TGTGCCACCAGTGATTCGCGACCCGCCAGCCCAGATACGCAGTATTTT.

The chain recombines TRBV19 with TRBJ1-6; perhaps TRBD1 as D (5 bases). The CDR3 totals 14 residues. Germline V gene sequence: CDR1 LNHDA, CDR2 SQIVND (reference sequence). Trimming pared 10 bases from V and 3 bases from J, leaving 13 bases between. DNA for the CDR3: TGTGCCACCGCAAGACAGCTCTATAATTCACCCCTCCACTTT. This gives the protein CATARQLYNSPLHF.

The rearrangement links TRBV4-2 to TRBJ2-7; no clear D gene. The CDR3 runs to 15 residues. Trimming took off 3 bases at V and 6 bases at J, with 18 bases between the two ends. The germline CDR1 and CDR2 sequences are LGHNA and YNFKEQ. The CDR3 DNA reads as TGTGCCAGCAGCCAGGGCTTGGCGATTGGAGTCGAGCAGTACTTC. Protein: CASSQGLAIGVEQYF.

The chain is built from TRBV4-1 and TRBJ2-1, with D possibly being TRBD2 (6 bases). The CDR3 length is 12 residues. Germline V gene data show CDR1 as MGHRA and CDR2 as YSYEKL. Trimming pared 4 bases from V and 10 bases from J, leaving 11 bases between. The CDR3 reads CASSRDFEEQFF. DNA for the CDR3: TGCGCCAGCAGCCGGGACTTTGAAGAGCAGTTCTTC.

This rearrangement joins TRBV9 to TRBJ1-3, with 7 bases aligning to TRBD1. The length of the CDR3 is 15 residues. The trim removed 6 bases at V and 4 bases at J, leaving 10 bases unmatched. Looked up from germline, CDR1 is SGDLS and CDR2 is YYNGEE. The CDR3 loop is CASTYDTGVGNTIYF. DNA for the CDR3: TGTGCCAGCACCTATGACACAGGGGTAGGAAACACCATATATTTT.

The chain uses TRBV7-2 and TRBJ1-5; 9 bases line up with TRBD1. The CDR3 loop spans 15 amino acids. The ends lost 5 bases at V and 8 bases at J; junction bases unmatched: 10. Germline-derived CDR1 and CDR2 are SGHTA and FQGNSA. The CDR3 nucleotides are TGTGCCAGCAGCGAATACAGGGGGCGGACAGAGCCCCAGCATTTT. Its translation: CASSEYRGRTEPQHF. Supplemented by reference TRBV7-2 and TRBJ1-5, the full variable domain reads GAGVSQSPSNKVTEKGKDVELRCDPISGHTALYWYRQSLGQGLEFLIYFQGNSAPDKSGLPSDRFSAERTGGSVSTLTIQRTQQEDSAVYLCASSEYRGRTEPQHFGDGTRLSIL.

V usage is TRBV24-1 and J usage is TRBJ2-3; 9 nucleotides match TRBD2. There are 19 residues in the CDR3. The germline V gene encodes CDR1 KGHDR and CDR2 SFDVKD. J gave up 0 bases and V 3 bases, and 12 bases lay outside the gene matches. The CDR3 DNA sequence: TGTGCCACCAGTGATCCCCTCCGACTAGCGGCCCCGAGCACAGATACGCAGTATTTT. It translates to CATSDPLRLAAPSTDTQYF.

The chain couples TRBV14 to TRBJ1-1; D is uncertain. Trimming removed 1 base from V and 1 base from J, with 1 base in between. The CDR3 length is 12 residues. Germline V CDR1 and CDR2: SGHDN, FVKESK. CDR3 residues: CASSQGNTEAFF. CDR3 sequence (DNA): TGTGCCAGCAGCCAAGGGAACACTGAAGCTTTCTTT. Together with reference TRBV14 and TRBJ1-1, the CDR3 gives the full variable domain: EAGVTQFPSHSVIEKGQTVTLRCDPISGHDNLYWYRRVMGKEIKFLLHFVKESKQDESGMPNNRFLAERTGGTYSTLKVQPAELEDSGVYFCASSQGNTEAFFGQGTRLTVV.

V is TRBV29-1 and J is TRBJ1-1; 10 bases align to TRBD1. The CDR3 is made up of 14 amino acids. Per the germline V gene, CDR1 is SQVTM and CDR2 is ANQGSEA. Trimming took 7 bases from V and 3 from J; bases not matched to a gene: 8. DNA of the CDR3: TGCAGCGGCCGACAGGGGGCGAGTGACACTGAAGCTTTCTTT. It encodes CSGRQGASDTEAFF.

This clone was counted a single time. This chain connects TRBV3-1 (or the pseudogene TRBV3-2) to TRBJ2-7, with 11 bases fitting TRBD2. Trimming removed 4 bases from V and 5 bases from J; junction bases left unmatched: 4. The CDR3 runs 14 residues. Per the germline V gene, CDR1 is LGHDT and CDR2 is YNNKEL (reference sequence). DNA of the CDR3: TGTGCCAGCAGCCCCCTGACTAGCGGGAACGAGCAGTACTTC. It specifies CASSPLTSGNEQYF.